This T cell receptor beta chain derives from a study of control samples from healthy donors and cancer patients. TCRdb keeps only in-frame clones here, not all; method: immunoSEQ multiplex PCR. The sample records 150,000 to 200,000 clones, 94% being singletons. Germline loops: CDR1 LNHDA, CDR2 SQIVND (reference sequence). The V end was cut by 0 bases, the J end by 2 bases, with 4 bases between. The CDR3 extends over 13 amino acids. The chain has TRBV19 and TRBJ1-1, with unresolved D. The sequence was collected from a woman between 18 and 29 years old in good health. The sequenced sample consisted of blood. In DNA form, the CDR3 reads TGTGCCAGTAGTATAGATATTAACACTGAAGCTTTCTTT. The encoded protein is CASSIDINTEAFF.